This T cell receptor (beta chain) is drawn from a study of prognosis after radiotherapy for stage I lung cancer. Genomic DNA yielded TCR beta CDR3, amplified by two-round multiplex PCR. Round-one PCR had primers specific to each TRBV and TRBJ gene. TCRdb used MiXCR to reprocess the multiplex PCR reads, holding one entry per CDR3 protein. The sample lists about 14,000 distinct CDR3 sequences, 55% to 60% occurring once. In the case of this clonotype: Relative to the germline gene, one junction end is altered; a read error may explain this.

The sequenced sample was PBMCs, obtained before or after stereotactic body radiation therapy (not recorded which). The receptor was derived from a donor older than 45 with non-small cell lung cancer.

CDR3 sequence: CASSLAGRKSGYTF. The CDR3 nucleotides are TGTGCCAGCAGCTTAGCGGGCAGGAAGAGTGGCTACACATTC. The gene calls are TRBV7-9 and TRBJ1-2; D gene ambiguous. CDR3 length equals 14 residues. The V gene's germline CDR1 is SEHNR and CDR2 FQNEAQ (reference sequence).